This T cell receptor (beta chain) was captured in a study of cytomegalovirus exposure and HLA in healthy donors. 60 Vbeta and 13 Jbeta primers were used in PCR. The protocol was immunoSEQ multiplex PCR, while the TCRdb copy is restricted to in-frame clones and leaves out a portion. This sample yields 90,000 to 130,000 clones, of which roughly 68% are seen a single time; 2% to 2.5% belongs to the top ten. The CDR3 has 14 amino acids. The germline V gene has CDR1 MDHEN and CDR2 SYDVKM. V lost 5 bases and J lost 1, with 8 bases in between. This clonotype was obtained from a woman aged 25 to 39 in good health and CMV-seronegative. This chain links TRBV28 with TRBJ2-2, with D tentatively TRBD2 (5 bases). Sequenced: PBMCs. DNA of the CDR3: TGTGCCAGCAGTCACGGAGGGAACACCGGGGAGCTGTTTTTT. Encoded protein: CASSHGGNTGELFF.